Presented here are 28 T cell receptor beta chains from one specimen sequenced in a study of T cells in Graves' hyperthyroidism and ophthalmopathy. The source material, RNA transcripts, was used to amplify TCR beta CDR3 regions. The TCR CDR3 was amplified in a first-round RT-PCR using the HTBI primer set. TCRdb passed the multiplex PCR reads through MiXCR, listing each CDR3 protein once. The data hold 300,000 to 400,000 distinct CDR3 sequences, with under 25% observed a single time. Sample: blood. Every receptor here comes from a woman aged 45-60 years with Graves' hyperthyroidism.

The chain links TRBV30 to TRBJ2-3; the D gene is possibly TRBD2 (7 bases). CDR1 GTSNPN and CDR2 SVGIG come from the germline V gene (reference sequence). V lost 2 bases and J 6 bases, leaving 15 bases between the germline ends. The CDR3 totals 14 residues. The CDR3 DNA sequence: TGTGCCTGGAGTTGGGGGGGGGCCGGGGATACGCAGTATTTT. Protein product: CAWSWGGAGDTQYF.

This clonotype was detected ten times or more. The chain uses TRBV28 and TRBJ2-7; 13 bases align to TRBD2. This CDR3 is 15 amino acids long. Germline V gene sequence: CDR1 MDHEN, CDR2 SYDVKM. Trimming at V came to 3 bases and at J to 7 bases, leaving 6 bases not matched to a gene. The CDR3 sequence is CASSFWTSGSNEQYF. In DNA, the CDR3 is TGTGCCAGCAGTTTCTGGACTAGCGGGAGTAATGAGCAGTACTTC.

The sample holds many counts of this clonotype. The chain carries TRBV20-1 and TRBJ1-2, with D unclear. This CDR3 contains 12 residues. V was cut by 6 bases and J by 5 bases, with 13 bases left in between. The germline CDR1 and CDR2 sequences are DFQATT and SNEGSKA (reference sequence). CDR3 sequence (DNA): TGCAGTGCGGAACAACCCCTTTATGGCTACACCTTC. This encodes CSAEQPLYGYTF.

The chain combines TRBV19 with TRBJ2-1, with D perhaps assigned TRBD1 or TRBD2 (5 bases each). Looked up from germline, CDR1 is LNHDA and CDR2 is SQIVND (reference sequence). This CDR3 has 15 residues. V was cut by 1 base and J by 5 bases, with 12 bases left in between. CDR3 sequence: CASSIARGFNNEQFF. CDR3 bases: TGTGCCAGTAGTATAGCGAGGGGATTTAACAATGAGCAGTTCTTC.

This clonotype has at least ten counts. The V and J genes are TRBV28 and TRBJ2-7; TRBD2 agrees at 8 bases. Looked up from germline, CDR1 is MDHEN and CDR2 is SYDVKM. The CDR3 runs to 15 residues. The V segment lost 6 bases and the J segment 0 bases; nucleotides outside the gene matches: 7. The CDR3 sequence is CASRPVAGLSYEQYF. CDR3 nucleotide sequence: TGTGCCAGCAGGCCAGTAGCGGGGCTCTCCTACGAGCAGTACTTC.

This clonotype was seen repeatedly, ten times or more. This sequence joins TRBV6-1 and TRBJ1-1, with a possible D match to TRBD1 (5 bases). The CDR3 is 14 amino acids. Germline V lookup: CDR1 MNHNS, CDR2 SASEGT. Trimming shortened V by 8 bases and J by 5 bases, and 18 bases separated the two germline ends. DNA for the CDR3: TGTGCCAGCGTTGGTGTAGGGGTCGGAACTGAAGCTTTCTTT. Its translation is CASVGVGVGTEAFF.

J is TRBJ1-1 and V is TRBV11-2; 7 bases are shared with TRBD1. V trimming: 5 bases; J trimming: 5 bases; junction bases outside the gene matches: 8. The V gene's germline CDR1 is SGHAT and CDR2 FQNNGV. The CDR3 runs to 14 residues. This CDR3 reads CASSLTGAGTEAFF. For the CDR3, the DNA is TGTGCCAGCAGCCTTACAGGGGCAGGTACTGAAGCTTTCTTT.

This clonotype was seen only once. This sequence joins TRBV5-5 and TRBJ2-7, with D perhaps given as TRBD1 or TRBD2 (5 bases each). The V end was cut by 2 bases, the J end by 2 bases, with 11 bases between. This CDR3 contains 14 residues. From germline, CDR1 is SGHKS and CDR2 YYEKEE (reference sequence). CDR3 DNA sequence: TGTGCCAGCAGCTTCCGGGACCGAACCTACGAGCAGTACTTC. Protein product: CASSFRDRTYEQYF.

This chain links TRBV19 with TRBJ1-5, with TRBD1 matching over 10 bases. Germline CDR1 LNHDA, CDR2 SQIVND (reference sequence). The CDR3 consists of 15 residues. Losses at the gene ends were 6 bases for V and 4 bases for J; bases not matched to a gene: 6. The CDR3 loop reads CASRLGQGWNQPQHF. The CDR3 coding sequence is TGTGCCAGTAGGCTGGGACAGGGGTGGAATCAGCCCCAGCATTTT.

The chain recombines TRBV12-3 or TRBV12-4 with TRBJ2-7; tentative D call: TRBD1 (6 bases). V shed 1 base and J shed 6 bases, with 13 bases lying between them. CDR3 size: 14 residues. The CDR3, as DNA: TGTGCCAGCAGTTTAGATTCAGGGGATCGCGAGCAGTACTTC. This codes for CASSLDSGDREQYF.

This chain connects TRBV6-6 to TRBJ2-1; 8 nucleotides line up with TRBD1. The junction had 5 bases not matched to a gene; V was cut back by 1 base and J by 9 bases. This CDR3 comprises 14 residues. Germline loops: CDR1 MNHNY, CDR2 SVGAGI (reference sequence). The CDR3: CASSYFRGQGEQFF. Written as DNA, the CDR3 is TGTGCCAGCAGTTACTTCAGGGGGCAGGGTGAGCAGTTCTTC.

V usage is TRBV2 and J usage is TRBJ2-5; D is undetermined. V lost 4 bases to trimming and J lost 7 bases, with 16 bases between them. The length of the CDR3 is 14 residues. Germline V gene lookup returns CDR1 SNHLY and CDR2 FYNNEI. The chain's CDR3 is CASSGTQPVGTQYF. The CDR3 nucleotides are TGTGCCAGCAGTGGGACCCAACCCGTAGGGACCCAGTACTTC.

This clonotype showed up many times. The CDR3 coding sequence is TGTGCCAGCAGCGGTAATAAGTTGGGCAGCAATGAGCAGTTCTTC. Translated: CASSGNKLGSNEQFF. The chain carries TRBV7-3 and TRBJ2-1; D call uncertain. This CDR3 is 15 amino acids long. Germline CDR1 is SGHTA and CDR2 is FQGTGA. Trimming took off 5 bases at V and 6 bases at J, with 17 bases between the two ends. Based on the CDR3 plus reference TRBV7-3 and TRBJ2-1, the full variable domain is GAGVSQTPSNKVTEKGKYVELRCDPISGHTALYWYRQSLGQGPEFLIYFQGTGAADDSGLPNDRFFAVRPEGSVSTLKIQRTERGDSAVYLCASSGNKLGSNEQFFGPGTRLTVL.

This clonotype has just a few counts. V gene TRBV3-1 combines with J gene TRBJ2-2; 7 bases map to TRBD1. From germline, CDR1 is LGHDT and CDR2 YNNKEL (reference sequence). V dropped 1 base and J dropped 5; count of bases not matched to a gene: 7. This CDR3 contains 16 residues. The CDR3, as DNA: TGTGCCAGCAGCCAAGGGGTGCCAGGGGGTACCGGGGAGCTGTTTTTT. As protein: CASSQGVPGGTGELFF.

This clonotype was detected ten times or more. This chain connects TRBV3-1 to TRBJ2-3; 9 nucleotides align to TRBD1. The CDR3 consists of 15 residues. Germline V gene data show CDR1 as LGHDT and CDR2 as YNNKEL (reference sequence). The ends lost 4 bases at V and 4 bases at J; junction bases unmatched: 6. CDR3 nucleotide sequence: TGTGCCAGCAGCCCGTTACAGGGGGCTTCAGATACGCAGTATTTT. Translated, it gives CASSPLQGASDTQYF.

The table lists this clonotype with many counts. V usage is TRBV10-3 and J usage is TRBJ2-1; D assignment may be TRBD1 or TRBD2 (5 bases each). The CDR3 has 13 residues. Trimming pared 7 bases from V and 8 bases from J, leaving 15 bases between. CDR1 and CDR2 (germline): ENHRY, SYGVKD. CDR3 nucleotides: TGTGCCATCACCAGAGCAGGGACGGATGAGCAGTTCTTC. Translation gives CAITRAGTDEQFF.

This clonotype came up many times. V is TRBV7-9 and J is TRBJ1-1, with 7 positions matching TRBD1. This CDR3 is 11 amino acids long. V lost 4 bases to trimming and J lost 7 bases; unmatched junction nucleotides: 0. The germline V gene has CDR1 SEHNR and CDR2 FQNEAQ (reference sequence). This chain's CDR3 is CASSYRGEAFF. DNA of the CDR3: TGTGCCAGCAGCTACAGGGGTGAAGCTTTCTTT.

This clonotype was seen ten or more times. This rearrangement joins TRBV27 to TRBJ2-1; 13 nucleotides align to TRBD2. With 2 bases clipped from V and 7 bases from J, the junction kept 5 bases outside the gene matches. CDR3 length: 16 residues. CDR1 is MNHEY, CDR2 SMNVEV, per germline (reference sequence). As DNA, the CDR3 is TGTGCCAGCAGTTTAAGATTGACTAGCGGGAGGAATGAGCAGTTCTTC. Its protein is CASSLRLTSGRNEQFF.

This clonotype came up a few times. The chain has TRBV5-8 and TRBJ2-3; tentatively, D is TRBD1 (5 bases). The CDR3 consists of 15 residues. Trimming removed 5 bases from V and 5 bases from J, with 18 bases in between. CDR1 and CDR2 from the germline V gene are SGHTS and YDEGEE. The CDR3 here is CASRYGQGSGDTQYF. For the CDR3, the DNA is TGTGCCAGCAGATATGGACAAGGGTCGGGAGATACGCAGTATTTT.

This clonotype was detected many times. The chain uses TRBV7-9 and TRBJ2-2; D gene uncertain. The CDR3 consists of 13 residues. Trimming left V 3 bases short and J 4 bases short, with 6 bases between. CDR1 SEHNR and CDR2 FQNEAQ come from the germline V gene (reference sequence). CDR3 region: CASSFKLTGELFF. For the CDR3, the DNA is TGTGCCAGCAGCTTTAAGCTCACCGGGGAGCTGTTTTTT.

The genes are TRBV20-1 and TRBJ2-5, with 7 bases lining up with TRBD1. Germline CDR1 DFQATT, CDR2 SNEGSKA (reference sequence). The CDR3 runs 14 residues. Unmatched junction bases numbered 5, after V lost 0 bases and J lost 4 bases. In DNA form, the CDR3 reads TGCAGTGCTAGAGAGACAGGGAAAGGAGAGACCCAGTACTTC. This sequence encodes CSARETGKGETQYF.

This clonotype showed up many times. This sequence joins TRBV20-1 and TRBJ2-3; 8 nucleotides line up with TRBD2. Germline CDR1 reads DFQATT; CDR2 reads SNEGSKA (reference sequence). This CDR3 region has 19 residues. J was trimmed by 3 bases and V by 6 bases; bases with no gene match: 23. The CDR3 loop is CSAKSGLSGVGRGTDTQYF. CDR3 nucleotide sequence: TGCAGTGCAAAGTCTGGCCTTAGCGGGGTTGGGAGGGGAACAGATACGCAGTATTTT.

This clonotype has ten or more counts. This chain links TRBV7-8 with TRBJ1-2; weak D call: TRBD1 (5 bases). Looked up from germline, CDR1 is SGHVS and CDR2 is FQNEAQ. The V end was cut by 6 bases, the J end by 3 bases, with 11 bases between. CDR3 length equals 13 residues. The CDR3 reads CASSHSGDYGYTF. The DNA of the CDR3 is TGTGCCAGCAGTCATTCGGGGGACTATGGCTACACCTTC. The whole variable domain, filled in from reference TRBV7-8 and TRBJ1-2, reads GAGVSQSPRYKVAKRGQDVALRCDPISGHVSLFWYQQALGQGPEFLTYFQNEAQLDKSGLPSDRFFAERPEGSVSTLKIQRTQQEDSAVYLCASSHSGDYGYTFGSGTRLTVV.

This clonotype showed up many times. This chain uses TRBV28 with TRBJ2-7, with D maybe TRBD1 (6 bases). Trimming left V 2 bases short and J 4 bases short, with 9 bases between. The CDR3 loop spans 13 amino acids. Germline CDR1 and CDR2: MDHEN and SYDVKM. CDR3 nucleotide sequence: TGTGCCAGCAGTTTAGGGACACATTACGAGCAGTACTTC. Amino acid sequence: CASSLGTHYEQYF. The full variable domain, with the rest looked up from reference TRBV28 and TRBJ2-7, is DVKVTQSSRYLVKRTGEKVFLECVQDMDHENMFWYRQDPGLGLRLIYFSYDVKMKEKGDIPEGYSVSREKKERFSLILESASTNQTSMYLCASSLGTHYEQYFGPGTRLTVT.

The rearrangement joins TRBV6-9 to TRBJ2-1, with 11 bases matching TRBD2. V gave up 4 bases and J gave up 8 bases; unmatched junction bases: 7. This CDR3 spans 15 amino acids. Germline CDR1 is MNHGY and CDR2 is SVAAGI. As DNA, the CDR3 is TGTGCCAGCAGTTTAGCGGGAGGGGTCTCGGATGAGCAGTTCTTC. Translation: CASSLAGGVSDEQFF.

This clonotype was detected ten times or more. V usage is TRBV6-1 and J usage is TRBJ2-1; 9 bases match TRBD2. The CDR3 covers 14 residues. Germline CDR1 MNHNS, CDR2 SASEGT. V trimming: 5 bases; J trimming: 4 bases; junction bases outside the gene matches: 3. CDR3 in DNA: TGTGCCAGCAGTACGACTAGCGGATACAATGAGCAGTTCTTC. Translating gives CASSTTSGYNEQFF.

The table lists this clonotype with many counts. This chain links TRBV2 with TRBJ1-6; D gene ambiguous. V was trimmed by 1 base and J by 7 bases, leaving 11 bases between them. Germline V lookup: CDR1 SNHLY, CDR2 FYNNEI. CDR3 length equals 15 residues. The CDR3 loop reads CASSEGVIRNSPLHF. The DNA of the CDR3 is TGTGCCAGCAGTGAAGGGGTTATAAGGAATTCACCCCTCCACTTT.

V usage is TRBV2 and J usage is TRBJ2-1, with TRBD2 matching over 13 bases. The CDR3 runs to 13 residues. V was pared by 11 bases and J by 5 bases, with 3 bases of the junction left unmatched. The germline CDR1 and CDR2 sequences are SNHLY and FYNNEI. The CDR3 loop is CALGTSGDNEQFF. The CDR3 nucleotides are TGTGCCCTAGGGACTAGCGGGGACAATGAGCAGTTCTTC.